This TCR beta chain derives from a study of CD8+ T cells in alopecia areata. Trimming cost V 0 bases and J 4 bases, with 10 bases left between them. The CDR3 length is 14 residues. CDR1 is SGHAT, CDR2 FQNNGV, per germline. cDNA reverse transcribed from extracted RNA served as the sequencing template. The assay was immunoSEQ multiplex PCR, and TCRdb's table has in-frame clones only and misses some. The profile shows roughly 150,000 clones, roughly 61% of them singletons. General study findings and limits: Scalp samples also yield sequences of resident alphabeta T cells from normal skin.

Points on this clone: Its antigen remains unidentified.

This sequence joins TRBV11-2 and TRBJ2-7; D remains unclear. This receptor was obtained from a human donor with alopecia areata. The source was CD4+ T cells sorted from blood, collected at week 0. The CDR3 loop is CASSLEVFTYEQYF. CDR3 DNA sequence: TGTGCCAGCAGCTTAGAGGTCTTTACGTACGAGCAGTACTTC.